A selection of T cell receptor beta chains follows, all from one sample in a study of blood T cell repertoires in COVID-19. Generated by immunoSEQ multiplex PCR, the TCRdb table keeps only in-frame clones and is missing some. The sample has approximately 93,000 clones, approximately 90% seen once. The sample was peripheral blood. Every receptor here comes from a man aged 50 to 60 with active or convalescent COVID-19. Both conserved end residues are part of each CDR3. A D gene is named only where the DNA matches it firmly. Size tells how often a clone was seen (once, few, many) or the class of an expanded clone, and some rows leave it out.

>TRBV5-1|TRBJ1-2|.|few
TGCGCCAGCAGCTTGGCGCGCACTAACTATGGCTACACCTTC
CASSLARTNYGYTF
>TRBV5-1|TRBJ2-5|.|.
TGCGCCAGCAGCTTGGGCCAGTCCCAAGAGACCCAGTACTTC
CASSLGQSQETQYF
>TRBV7-2|TRBJ2-5|TRBD2|.
TGTGCCAGCAGGGCCCTTTCGGGGGGTAAAGGGACCCAGTACTTC
CASRALSGGKGTQYF
>TRBV10-1|TRBJ1-1|.|.
TGCGCCAGCAGTGCTTACAGGACAGTCAACACTGAAGCTTTCTTT
CASSAYRTVNTEAFF
>TRBV4-1|TRBJ1-3|.|few
TGCGCCAGCAGCCAAGATCCCCCGACAGGCTCTGGAAACACCATATATTTT
CASSQDPPTGSGNTIYF
>TRBV7-2|TRBJ1-6|.|.
TGTGCCAGCAGCTCGCGGGGGCCGGGAGGAGGGAATTCACCCCTCCACTTT
CASSSRGPGGGNSPLHF
>TRBV4-1|TRBJ2-1|.|once
TGCGCCAGCAGCTCGGGGGTTGGGGAAAATGAGCAGTTCTTC
CASSSGVGENEQFF
>TRBV14|TRBJ2-2|.|.
TGTGCCAGCAGCCAAGAAGGCGGGCCTCGAACCGGGGAGCTGTTTTTT
CASSQEGGPRTGELFF
>TRBV9|TRBJ1-4|.|.
TGTGCCAGCAGCTCAAGCGGGACACTAAATGAAAAACTGTTTTTT
CASSSSGTLNEKLFF
>TRBV7-2|TRBJ1-2|TRBD1|.
TGTGCCAGCAGCTTAGACTCCGGGACAGGGATATATGGCTACACCTTC
CASSLDSGTGIYGYTF
>TRBV6-1|TRBJ2-3|TRBD2|.
TGTGCCAGCAGTGAAGGTCTAGCGGGAGACCTGTTAGTAGATACGCAGTATTTT
CASSEGLAGDLLVDTQYF
>TRBV29-1|TRBJ2-3|.|.
TGCAGCGTTGAAGGTCAGGGGTATACGCAGTATTTT
CSVEGQGYTQYF
>TRBV11-2|TRBJ2-7|.|.
TGTGCCAGCAGCTCCAGTGGTCGCGGAAACCCCTACGAGCAGTACTTC
CASSSSGRGNPYEQYF